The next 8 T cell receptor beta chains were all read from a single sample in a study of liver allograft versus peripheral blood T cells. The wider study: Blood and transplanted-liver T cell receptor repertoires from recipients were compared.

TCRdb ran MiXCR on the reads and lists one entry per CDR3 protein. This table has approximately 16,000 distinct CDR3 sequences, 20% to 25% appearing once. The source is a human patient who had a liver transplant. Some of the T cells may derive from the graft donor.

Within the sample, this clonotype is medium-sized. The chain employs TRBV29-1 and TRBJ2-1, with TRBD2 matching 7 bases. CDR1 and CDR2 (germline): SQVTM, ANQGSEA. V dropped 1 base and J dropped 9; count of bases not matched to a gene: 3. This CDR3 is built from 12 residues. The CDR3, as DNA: TGCAGCGTTGAAGGCCTAGCGGCTGAGCAGTTCTTC. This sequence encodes CSVEGLAAEQFF.

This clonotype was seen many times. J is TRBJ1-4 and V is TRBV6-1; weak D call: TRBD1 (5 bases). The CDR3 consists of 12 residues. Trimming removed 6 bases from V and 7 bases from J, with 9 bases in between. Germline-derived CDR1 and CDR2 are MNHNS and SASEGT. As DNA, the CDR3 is TGTGCCAGCAGCATAACAGGTGAAAAACTGTTTTTT. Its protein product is CASSITGEKLFF.

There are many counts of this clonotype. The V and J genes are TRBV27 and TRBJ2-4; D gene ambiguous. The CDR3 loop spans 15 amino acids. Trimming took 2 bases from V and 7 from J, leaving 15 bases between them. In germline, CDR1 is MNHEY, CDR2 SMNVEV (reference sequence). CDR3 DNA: TGTGCCAGCAGTTTAGTTGGGCAGCAAGGGAACATTCAGTACTTC. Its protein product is CASSLVGQQGNIQYF.

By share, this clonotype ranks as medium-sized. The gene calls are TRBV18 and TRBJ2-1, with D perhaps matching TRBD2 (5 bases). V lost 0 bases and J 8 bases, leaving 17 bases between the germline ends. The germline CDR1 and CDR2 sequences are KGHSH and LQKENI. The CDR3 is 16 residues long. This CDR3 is CASSPPRGSEGHEQFF. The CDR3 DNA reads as TGTGCCAGCTCACCACCGAGAGGCAGCGAGGGCCATGAGCAGTTCTTC.

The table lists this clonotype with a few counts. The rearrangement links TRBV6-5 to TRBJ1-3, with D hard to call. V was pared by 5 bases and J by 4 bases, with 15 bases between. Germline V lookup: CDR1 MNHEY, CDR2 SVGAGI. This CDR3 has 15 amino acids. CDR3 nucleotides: TGTGCCAGCAGTGCCCCCGGAGCGGCAGGAAACACCATATATTTT. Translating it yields CASSAPGAAGNTIYF.

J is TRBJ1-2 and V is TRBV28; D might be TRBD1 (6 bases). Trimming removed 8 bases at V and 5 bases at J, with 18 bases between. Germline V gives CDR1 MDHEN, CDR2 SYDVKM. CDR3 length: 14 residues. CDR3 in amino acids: CASRKGGPFYGYTF. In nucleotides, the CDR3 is TGTGCCAGCCGGAAGGGGGGGCCTTTTTATGGCTACACCTTC.

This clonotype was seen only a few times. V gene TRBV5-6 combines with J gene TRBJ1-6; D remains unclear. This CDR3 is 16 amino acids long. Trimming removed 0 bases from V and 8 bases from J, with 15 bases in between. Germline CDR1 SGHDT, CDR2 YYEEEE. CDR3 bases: TGTGCCAGCAGCTTGGCGCCCCCCGGACGATATTCACCCCTCCACTTT. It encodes CASSLAPPGRYSPLHF.

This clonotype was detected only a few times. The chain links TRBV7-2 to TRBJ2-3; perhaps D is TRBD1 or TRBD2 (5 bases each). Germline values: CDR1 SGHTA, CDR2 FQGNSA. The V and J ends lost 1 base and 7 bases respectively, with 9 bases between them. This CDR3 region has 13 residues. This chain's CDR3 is CASSLVGRNTQYF. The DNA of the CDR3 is TGTGCCAGCAGCTTAGTGGGACGGAATACGCAGTATTTT.